This T cell receptor beta chain was recorded in a study of T cell changes during pregnancy in multiple sclerosis. Germline lookup yields CDR1 MNHNS and CDR2 SASEGT. The V and J ends lost 7 bases and 4 bases respectively, with 17 bases between them. The CDR3 totals 15 residues. Some clones are missing from TCRdb's copy, which holds only in-frame ones; the method was immunoSEQ multiplex PCR. The sample contains 30,000 to 40,000 clones, about 89% of which appear only once. The genes are TRBV6-1 and TRBJ2-1; a weak D match, TRBD2 (5 bases). The sequencing used CD8+ T cells from peripheral blood mononuclear cells, collected in the second trimester of pregnancy. This clonotype was obtained from a female donor with multiple sclerosis, enrolled in a pregnancy study. The CDR3 sequence: CASITGTALYNEQFF. CDR3 sequence (DNA): TGTGCCAGCATTACGGGAACTGCTTTATACAATGAGCAGTTCTTC.